Below, one T cell receptor (beta chain) is given with its context. Its antigen remains unidentified. These data come from a study of T cell responses to AZD1222 COVID-19 vaccine. Study outcomes and limitations: Donors were mostly white British, more females; clonal diversity possibly underestimated.

Produced via immunoSEQ multiplex PCR; TCRdb's table is partial and in-frame only. The table has about 220,000 clones, around 93% seen once. This CDR3 has 17 residues. Unmatched junction bases numbered 6, after V lost 2 bases and J lost 2 bases. Per the germline V gene, CDR1 is MNHEY and CDR2 is SVGEGT. This material consisted of peripheral blood, taken on day 0 of MenACWY control vaccination. The TCR sequence derives from an adult in good health. The rearrangement joins TRBV6-2 or TRBV6-3 to TRBJ2-2; TRBD1 matches at 9 bases. The CDR3 DNA sequence: TGTGCCAGCAGTTACGGCGGGACAGGGATAAACACCGGGGAGCTGTTTTTT. Translating it yields CASSYGGTGINTGELFF.